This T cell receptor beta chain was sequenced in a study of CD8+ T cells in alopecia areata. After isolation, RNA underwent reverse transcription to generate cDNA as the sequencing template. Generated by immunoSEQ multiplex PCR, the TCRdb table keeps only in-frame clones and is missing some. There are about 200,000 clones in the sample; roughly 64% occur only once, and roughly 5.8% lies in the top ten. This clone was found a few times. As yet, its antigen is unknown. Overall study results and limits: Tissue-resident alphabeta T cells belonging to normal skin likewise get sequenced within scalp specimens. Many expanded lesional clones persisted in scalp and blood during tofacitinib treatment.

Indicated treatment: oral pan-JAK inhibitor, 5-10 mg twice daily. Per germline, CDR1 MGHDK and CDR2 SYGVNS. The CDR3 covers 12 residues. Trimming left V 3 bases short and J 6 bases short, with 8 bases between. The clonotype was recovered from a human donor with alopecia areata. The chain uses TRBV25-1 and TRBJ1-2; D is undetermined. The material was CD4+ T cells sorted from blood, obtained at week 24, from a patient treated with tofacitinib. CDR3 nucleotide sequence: TGTGCCAGCAGTGATATCCTTGATGGCTACACCTTC. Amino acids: CASSDILDGYTF.